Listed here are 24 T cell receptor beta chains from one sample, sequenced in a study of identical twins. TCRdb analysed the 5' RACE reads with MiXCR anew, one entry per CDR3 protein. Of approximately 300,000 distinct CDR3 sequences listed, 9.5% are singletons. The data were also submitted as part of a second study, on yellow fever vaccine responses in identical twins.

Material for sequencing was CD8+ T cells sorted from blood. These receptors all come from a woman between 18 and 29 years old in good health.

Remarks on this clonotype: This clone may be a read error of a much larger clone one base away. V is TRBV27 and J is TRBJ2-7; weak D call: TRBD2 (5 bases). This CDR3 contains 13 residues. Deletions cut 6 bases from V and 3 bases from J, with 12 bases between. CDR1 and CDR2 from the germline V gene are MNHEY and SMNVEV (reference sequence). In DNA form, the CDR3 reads TGTGCCAGCAGCCCCGGGGTCTTCTACGAGCAGTACTTC. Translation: CASSPGVFYEQYF.

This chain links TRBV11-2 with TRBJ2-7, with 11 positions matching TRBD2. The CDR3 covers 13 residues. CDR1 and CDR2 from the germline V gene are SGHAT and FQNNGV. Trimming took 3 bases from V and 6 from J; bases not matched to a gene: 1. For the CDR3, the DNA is TGTGCCAGCAGCTTTACTAGCGGGGGCGAGCAGTACTTC. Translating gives CASSFTSGGEQYF.

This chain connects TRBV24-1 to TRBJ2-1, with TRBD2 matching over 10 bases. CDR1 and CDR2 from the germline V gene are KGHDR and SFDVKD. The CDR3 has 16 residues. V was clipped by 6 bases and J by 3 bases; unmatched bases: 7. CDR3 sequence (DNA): TGTGCCACCAGTACTCGAACTAGCGGGATCTACAATGAGCAGTTCTTC. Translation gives CATSTRTSGIYNEQFF.

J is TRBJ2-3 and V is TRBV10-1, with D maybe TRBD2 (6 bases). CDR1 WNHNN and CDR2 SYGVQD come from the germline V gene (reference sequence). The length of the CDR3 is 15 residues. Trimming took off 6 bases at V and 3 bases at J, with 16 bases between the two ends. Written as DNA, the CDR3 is TGCGCCAGCAGGGGTAGCGGAGAGCGAACAGATACGCAGTATTTT. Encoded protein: CASRGSGERTDTQYF.

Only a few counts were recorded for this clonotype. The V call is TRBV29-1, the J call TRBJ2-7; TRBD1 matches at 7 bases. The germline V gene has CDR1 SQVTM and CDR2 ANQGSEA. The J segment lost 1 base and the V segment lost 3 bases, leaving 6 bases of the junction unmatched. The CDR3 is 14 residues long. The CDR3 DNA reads TGCAGCGTTGAGATCGAGACAGGGTCCTACGAGCAGTACTTC. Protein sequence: CSVEIETGSYEQYF.

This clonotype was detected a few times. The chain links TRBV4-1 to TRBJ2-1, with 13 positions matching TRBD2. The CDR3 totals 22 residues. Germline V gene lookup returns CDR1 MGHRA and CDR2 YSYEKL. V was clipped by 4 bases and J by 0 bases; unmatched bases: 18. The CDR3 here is CASSRLVQDPRTSGSSYNEQFF. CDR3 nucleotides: TGCGCCAGCAGCCGCCTCGTCCAGGACCCACGGACTAGCGGGAGCTCCTACAATGAGCAGTTCTTC.

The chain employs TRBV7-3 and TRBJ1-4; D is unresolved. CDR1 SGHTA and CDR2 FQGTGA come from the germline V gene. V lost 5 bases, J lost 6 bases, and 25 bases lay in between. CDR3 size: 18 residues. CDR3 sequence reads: CASSRGLRHLLGDEKLFF. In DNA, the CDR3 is TGTGCCAGCAGCCGGGGATTAAGACACCTCCTTGGAGATGAAAAACTGTTTTTT.

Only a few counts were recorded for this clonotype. CDR3: CASSERPGGRSLETQYF. Here the CDR3 DNA reads TGTGCCAGCAGTGAAAGGCCTGGCGGGAGAAGTTTGGAGACCCAGTACTTC. The chain carries TRBV2 and TRBJ2-5; 7 bases fit TRBD2. Germline V lookup: CDR1 SNHLY, CDR2 FYNNEI. V lost 2 bases to trimming and J lost 5 bases; unmatched junction nucleotides: 14. The CDR3 spans 17 residues.

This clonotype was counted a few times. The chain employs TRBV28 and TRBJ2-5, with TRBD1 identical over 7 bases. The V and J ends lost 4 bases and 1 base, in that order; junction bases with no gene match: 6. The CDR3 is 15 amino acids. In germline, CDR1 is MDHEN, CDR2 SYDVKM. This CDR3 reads CASSSGTVFQETQYF. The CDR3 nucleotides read TGTGCCAGCAGTTCGGGGACAGTTTTCCAAGAGACCCAGTACTTC.

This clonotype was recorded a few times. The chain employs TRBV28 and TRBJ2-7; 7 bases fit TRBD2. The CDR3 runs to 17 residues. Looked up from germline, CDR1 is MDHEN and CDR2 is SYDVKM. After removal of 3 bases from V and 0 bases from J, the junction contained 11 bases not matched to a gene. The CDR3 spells CASSFPLRASGSYEQYF. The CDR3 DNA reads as TGTGCCAGCAGTTTTCCCCTCCGGGCTAGCGGCTCCTACGAGCAGTACTTC. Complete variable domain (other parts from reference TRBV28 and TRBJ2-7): DVKVTQSSRYLVKRTGEKVFLECVQDMDHENMFWYRQDPGLGLRLIYFSYDVKMKEKGDIPEGYSVSREKKERFSLILESASTNQTSMYLCASSFPLRASGSYEQYFGPGTRLTVT.

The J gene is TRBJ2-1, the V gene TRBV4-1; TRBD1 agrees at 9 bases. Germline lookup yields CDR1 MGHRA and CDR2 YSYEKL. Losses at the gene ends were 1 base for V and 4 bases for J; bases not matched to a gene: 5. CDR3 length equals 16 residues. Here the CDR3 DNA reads TGCGCCAGCAGCCAAGCCTCCGGGACAGGGTACAATGAGCAGTTCTTC. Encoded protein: CASSQASGTGYNEQFF.

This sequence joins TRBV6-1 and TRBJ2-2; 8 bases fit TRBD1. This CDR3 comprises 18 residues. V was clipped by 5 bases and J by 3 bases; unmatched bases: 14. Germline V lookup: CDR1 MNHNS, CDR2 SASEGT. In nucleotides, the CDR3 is TGTGCCAGCAGTCGAGGGACAGGCCATTCGGCCTACACCGGGGAGCTGTTTTTT. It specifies CASSRGTGHSAYTGELFF.

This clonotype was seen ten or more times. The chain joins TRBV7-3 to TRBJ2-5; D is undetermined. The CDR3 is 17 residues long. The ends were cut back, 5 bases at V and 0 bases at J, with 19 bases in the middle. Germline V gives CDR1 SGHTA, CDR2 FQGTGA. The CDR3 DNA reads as TGTGCCAGCAGCAATTCCCGATCCCACTCGTACCAAGAGACCCAGTACTTC. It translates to CASSNSRSHSYQETQYF.

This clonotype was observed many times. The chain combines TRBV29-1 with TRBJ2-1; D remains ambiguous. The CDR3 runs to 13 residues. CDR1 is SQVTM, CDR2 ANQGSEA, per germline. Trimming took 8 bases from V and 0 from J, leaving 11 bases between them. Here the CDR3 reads CSLAAVSYNEQFF. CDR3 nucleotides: TGCAGCCTCGCGGCGGTCTCCTACAATGAGCAGTTCTTC.

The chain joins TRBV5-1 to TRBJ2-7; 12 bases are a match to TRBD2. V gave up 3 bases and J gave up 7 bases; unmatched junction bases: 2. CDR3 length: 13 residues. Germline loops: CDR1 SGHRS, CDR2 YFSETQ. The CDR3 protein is CASSWGTSGEQYF. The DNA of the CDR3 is TGCGCCAGCAGCTGGGGGACTAGCGGGGAGCAGTACTTC.

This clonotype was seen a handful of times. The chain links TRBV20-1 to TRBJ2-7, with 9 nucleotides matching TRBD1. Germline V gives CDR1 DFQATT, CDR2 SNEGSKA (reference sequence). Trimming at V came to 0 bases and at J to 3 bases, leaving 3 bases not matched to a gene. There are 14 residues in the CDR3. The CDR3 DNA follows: TGCAGTGCTAGAGATGTGGGACAGGGCTACGAGCAGTACTTC. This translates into CSARDVGQGYEQYF.

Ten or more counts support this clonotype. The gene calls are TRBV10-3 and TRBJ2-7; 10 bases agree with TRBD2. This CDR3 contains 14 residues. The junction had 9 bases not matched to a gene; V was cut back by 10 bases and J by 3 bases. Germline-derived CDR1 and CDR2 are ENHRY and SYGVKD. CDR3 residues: CATLGGTSDYEQYF. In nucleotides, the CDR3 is TGTGCCACCCTCGGTGGGACTAGCGACTACGAGCAGTACTTC.

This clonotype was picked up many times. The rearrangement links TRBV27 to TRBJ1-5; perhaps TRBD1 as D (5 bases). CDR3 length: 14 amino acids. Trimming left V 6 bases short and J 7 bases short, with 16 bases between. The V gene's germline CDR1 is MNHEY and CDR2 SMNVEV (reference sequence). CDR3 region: CASSIGQGGQPQHF. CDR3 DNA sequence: TGTGCCAGCAGCATCGGCCAGGGTGGCCAGCCCCAGCATTTT.

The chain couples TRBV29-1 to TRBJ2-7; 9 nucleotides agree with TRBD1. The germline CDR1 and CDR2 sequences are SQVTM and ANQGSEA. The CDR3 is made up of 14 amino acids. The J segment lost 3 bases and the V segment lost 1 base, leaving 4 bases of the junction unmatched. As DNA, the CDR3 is TGCAGCGTTGAAGGGACAGGGGAGGTCTACGAGCAGTACTTC. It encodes CSVEGTGEVYEQYF.

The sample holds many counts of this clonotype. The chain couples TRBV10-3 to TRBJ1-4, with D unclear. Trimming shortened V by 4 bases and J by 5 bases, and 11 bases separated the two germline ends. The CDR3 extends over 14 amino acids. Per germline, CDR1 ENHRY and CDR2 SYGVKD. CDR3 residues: CAISVEAENEKLFF. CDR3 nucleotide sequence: TGTGCCATCAGTGTGGAAGCGGAGAATGAAAAACTGTTTTTT.

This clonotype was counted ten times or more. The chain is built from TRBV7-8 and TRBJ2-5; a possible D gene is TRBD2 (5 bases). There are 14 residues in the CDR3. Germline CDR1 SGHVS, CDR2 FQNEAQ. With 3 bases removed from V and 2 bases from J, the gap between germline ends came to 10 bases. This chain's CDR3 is CASSLWENQETQYF. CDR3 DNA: TGTGCCAGCAGCTTGTGGGAGAATCAAGAGACCCAGTACTTC.

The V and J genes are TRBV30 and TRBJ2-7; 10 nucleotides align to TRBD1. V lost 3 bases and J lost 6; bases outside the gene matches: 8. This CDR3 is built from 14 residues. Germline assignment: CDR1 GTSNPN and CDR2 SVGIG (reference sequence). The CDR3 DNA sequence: TGTGCCTGGAGCCCCGGGACAGGGGCTGTCGAGCAGTACTTC. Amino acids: CAWSPGTGAVEQYF. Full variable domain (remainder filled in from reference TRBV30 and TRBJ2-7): SQTIHQWPATLVQPVGSPLSLECTVEGTSNPNLYWYRQAAGRGLQLLFYSVGIGQISSEVPQNLSASRPQDRQFILSSKKLLLSDSGFYLCAWSPGTGAVEQYFGPGTRLTVT.

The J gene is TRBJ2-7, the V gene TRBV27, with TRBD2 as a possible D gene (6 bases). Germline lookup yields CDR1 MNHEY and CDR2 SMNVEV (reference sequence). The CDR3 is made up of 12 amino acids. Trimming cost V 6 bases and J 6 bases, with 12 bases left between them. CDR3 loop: CASSLGGLEQYF. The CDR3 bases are TGTGCCAGCAGCTTAGGAGGGCTCGAGCAGTACTTC.

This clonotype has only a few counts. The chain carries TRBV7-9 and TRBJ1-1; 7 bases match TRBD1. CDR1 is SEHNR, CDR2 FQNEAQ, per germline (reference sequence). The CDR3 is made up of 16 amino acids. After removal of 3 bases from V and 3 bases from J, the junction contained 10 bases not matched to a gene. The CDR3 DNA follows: TGTGCCAGCAGCTTTACAGGGGAGGCAAGGTACACTGAAGCTTTCTTT. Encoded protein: CASSFTGEARYTEAFF.